These 24 T cell receptor beta chains were sequenced from one sample in a study of cytomegalovirus exposure and HLA in healthy donors. PCR involved 60 Vbeta and 13 Jbeta primers. Sequencing used immunoSEQ multiplex PCR; TCRdb keeps in-frame clones, though not all of them. The sample carries more than 140,000 clones, over 75% recorded once. Sequencing was carried out using PBMCs. The receptors originated from a male donor in good health and CMV-seronegative.

This chain connects TRBV7-2 to TRBJ1-1; the match to TRBD1 covers 9 bases. The trim removed 4 bases at V and 11 bases at J, leaving 8 bases unmatched. The germline V gene encodes CDR1 SGHTA and CDR2 FQGNSA. The CDR3 length is 13 residues. CDR3 coding DNA: TGTGCCAGCAGCTGGGGGACAGGGTCGCCTGCTTTCTTT. It is translated as CASSWGTGSPAFF.

CDR3: CASSPRGFTEAFF. CDR3 in DNA: TGTGCCAGTAGTCCCCGAGGGTTCACTGAAGCTTTCTTT. This chain uses TRBV19 with TRBJ1-1; no definite D call. The length of the CDR3 is 13 residues. With 5 bases removed from V and 4 bases from J, the gap between germline ends came to 11 bases. CDR1 is LNHDA, CDR2 SQIVND, per germline (reference sequence).

The DNA of the CDR3 is TGTGCCAGCAGCGTCCTACAGGCCCCCACAGATACGCAGTATTTT. Residues: CASSVLQAPTDTQYF. V gene TRBV9 combines with J gene TRBJ2-3; TRBD1 is a possible D gene (5 bases). Germline V gene lookup returns CDR1 SGDLS and CDR2 YYNGEE. The CDR3 contains 15 residues. The germline V and J ends were trimmed by 2 bases and 2 bases, with 12 bases remaining between them.

The chain joins TRBV7-8 to TRBJ1-2; 7 bases align to TRBD1. J was trimmed by 8 bases and V by 0 bases; bases with no gene match: 9. Per germline, CDR1 SGHVS and CDR2 FQNEAQ. This CDR3 spans 15 amino acids. The CDR3 bases are TGTGCCAGCAGCTTAGCTCCAGGGGGTACTGAGGGCTACACCTTC. Encoded protein: CASSLAPGGTEGYTF.

CDR3 in amino acids: CSVEFRRTGGTQYF. CDR3 nucleotide sequence: TGCAGCGTTGAATTCCGCCGGACCGGAGGGACCCAGTACTTC. V and J are TRBV29-1 and TRBJ2-5; TRBD2 might be the D (5 bases). CDR1 SQVTM and CDR2 ANQGSEA come from the germline V gene. Trimming took 2 bases from V and 7 from J, leaving 17 bases between them. The CDR3 sequence is 14 residues long.

V gene TRBV7-7 combines with J gene TRBJ2-5; 8 positions agree with TRBD1. V shed 1 base, J shed 1 base, and the junction held 2 bases outside the gene matches. The CDR3 is 15 amino acids. The germline V gene encodes CDR1 SSHAT and CDR2 FNYEAQ (reference sequence). The CDR3 nucleotides read TGTGCCAGCAGCTTAGGGGACAGGAGCCAAGAGACCCAGTACTTC. This codes for CASSLGDRSQETQYF.

Worth noting for this clone: One end of the junction fails to match germline, which may point to a read error. The chain recombines TRBV6-1 with TRBJ1-2, with D tentatively TRBD1 (6 bases). In germline, CDR1 is MNHNS, CDR2 SASEGT. The CDR3 totals 12 residues. As DNA, the CDR3 is TGTGCCAGCAGTGAACTGGACAGCCTAAGGGTGTGG. Protein: CASSELDSLRVW.

V is TRBV6-5 and J is TRBJ2-7, with a tentative D call TRBD1 (6 bases). Germline V CDR1 and CDR2: MNHEY, SVGAGI. The CDR3 contains 14 residues. Trimming left V 0 bases short and J 3 bases short, with 9 bases between. This CDR3 reads CASSYSRDNYEQYF. The CDR3 coding sequence is TGTGCCAGCAGTTACTCTCGGGACAACTACGAGCAGTACTTC.

The count of this clone is one. This chain joins TRBV18 and TRBJ1-3; 9 bases fit TRBD1. Germline V lookup: CDR1 KGHSH, CDR2 LQKENI. This CDR3 is built from 16 residues. Losses at the gene ends were 4 bases for V and 4 bases for J; bases not matched to a gene: 8. The CDR3, as DNA: TGTGCCAGCTCACTCCGACAGGACAGGGGAGGAAACACCATATATTTT. It translates to CASSLRQDRGGNTIYF.

The CDR3 loop reads CASRTTRNTEAFF. The CDR3 DNA sequence: TGTGCCAGCAGGACGACACGGAACACTGAAGCTTTCTTT. The chain employs TRBV27 and TRBJ1-1, with D hard to call. The CDR3 extends over 13 amino acids. Germline CDR1 reads MNHEY; CDR2 reads SMNVEV (reference sequence). The V and J ends lost 6 bases and 1 base respectively, with 9 bases between them.

V usage is TRBV29-1 and J usage is TRBJ2-5; 8 bases line up with TRBD1. Germline CDR1 is SQVTM and CDR2 is ANQGSEA. V dropped 3 bases and J dropped 5; count of bases not matched to a gene: 5. CDR3 length: 13 amino acids. The CDR3: CSVDLDRVETQYF. The CDR3 nucleotides read TGCAGCGTTGACCTGGACAGGGTCGAGACCCAGTACTTC.

This clone was seen just once. The J gene is TRBJ1-1, the V gene TRBV19; the match to TRBD1 covers 9 bases. CDR3 length equals 15 residues. Germline V gene sequence: CDR1 LNHDA, CDR2 SQIVND (reference sequence). After removal of 3 bases from V and 5 bases from J, the junction contained 7 bases not matched to a gene. The CDR3 nucleotides read TGTGCCAGTAGTATTTCTCGGACAGGGGAAACTGAAGCTTTCTTT. Translating gives CASSISRTGETEAFF.

The rearrangement links TRBV13 to TRBJ2-7, with 11 bases matching TRBD2. The CDR3 is 15 amino acids. V dropped 6 bases and J dropped 6; count of bases not matched to a gene: 10. Germline V gives CDR1 PRHDT, CDR2 FYEKMQ (reference sequence). The CDR3 coding sequence is TGTGCCAGCAGTCCACCGCCCACTAGCGGGAGCGAGCAGTACTTC. This translates into CASSPPPTSGSEQYF. The full variable domain, completed using reference TRBV13 and TRBJ2-7, is AAGVIQSPRHLIKEKRETATLKCYPIPRHDTVYWYQQGPGQDPQFLISFYEKMQSDKGSIPDRFSAQQFSDYHSELNMSSLELGDSALYFCASSPPPTSGSEQYFGPGTRLTVT.

The V and J genes are TRBV7-4 and TRBJ2-5, with no clear D. In germline, CDR1 is SGHVT, CDR2 SQSDAQ. V lost 2 bases and J 1 base, leaving 2 bases between the germline ends. The CDR3 is made up of 12 amino acids. Here the CDR3 DNA reads TGTGCCAGCAGCTTACTCCAAGAGACCCAGTACTTC. It specifies CASSLLQETQYF. Using reference TRBV7-4 and TRBJ2-5 for the parts outside the CDR3, the full variable domain is GAGVSQSPRYKVAKRGRDVALRCDSISGHVTLYWYRQTLGQGSEVLTYSQSDAQRDKSGRPSGRFSAERPERSVSTLKIQRTEQGDSAVYLCASSLLQETQYFGPGTRLLVL.

This clone has more than one count but fewer than ten. The chain couples TRBV9 to TRBJ2-3; D not resolved. CDR1 and CDR2 (germline): SGDLS, YYNGEE. The V end lost 0 bases, the J end lost 0 bases, and 14 bases lay between the germline ends. The CDR3 is 17 amino acids. CDR3 in amino acids: CASSVGPSDFSTDTQYF. The CDR3 DNA reads as TGTGCCAGCAGCGTAGGTCCCAGCGATTTTAGCACAGATACGCAGTATTTT.

The V and J genes are TRBV6-5 and TRBJ2-7, with 7 nucleotides matching TRBD2. This CDR3 region has 13 residues. Germline V gives CDR1 MNHEY, CDR2 SVGAGI. Trimming cost V 6 bases and J 3 bases; bases outside gene matches: 5. The CDR3 nucleotides read TGTGCCAGCAGAGAGGCTAGCGGCTACGAGCAGTACTTC. Translating it yields CASREASGYEQYF.

J is TRBJ1-3 and V is TRBV9, with no clear D. This CDR3 is 15 amino acids long. Germline assignment: CDR1 SGDLS and CDR2 YYNGEE. Trimming pared 4 bases from V and 0 bases from J, leaving 11 bases between. The CDR3 loop is CASSSPAGSGNTIYF. DNA for the CDR3: TGTGCCAGCAGCTCTCCAGCAGGCTCTGGAAACACCATATATTTT. The complete variable domain, with remaining parts taken from reference TRBV9 and TRBJ1-3, reads DSGVTQTPKHLITATGQRVTLRCSPRSGDLSVYWYQQSLDQGLQFLIQYYNGEERAKGNILERFSAQQFPDLHSELNLSSLELGDSALYFCASSSPAGSGNTIYFGEGSWLTVV.

As for this clone: The same CDR3 also results from other DNA sequences found in this sample. V gene TRBV18 combines with J gene TRBJ2-7, with D unresolved. The germline V gene encodes CDR1 KGHSH and CDR2 LQKENI. Deletions cut 3 bases from V and 4 bases from J, with 7 bases between. The CDR3 totals 12 residues. This CDR3 is CASSPGLYEQYF. The CDR3 DNA reads as TGTGCCAGCTCACCCGGGTTGTACGAGCAGTACTTC.

The rearrangement joins TRBV18 to TRBJ1-2, with a weak D call TRBD1 (5 bases). V was shortened by 3 bases and J by 4 bases, with 9 bases between the two germline ends. This CDR3 has 13 residues. CDR1 KGHSH and CDR2 LQKENI come from the germline V gene. This chain's CDR3 is CASSPGHSYGYTF. CDR3 coding DNA: TGTGCCAGCTCACCCGGACACAGCTATGGCTACACCTTC.

The genes are TRBV18 and TRBJ2-1, with TRBD2 matching over 9 bases. The V gene's germline CDR1 is KGHSH and CDR2 LQKENI. V shed 6 bases, J shed 10 bases, and the junction held 13 bases outside the gene matches. This CDR3 has 15 amino acids. CDR3 in DNA: TGTGCCAGCTCCCGCTACAAGCGGGAGGTTGGGGAGCAGTTCTTC. Its protein product is CASSRYKREVGEQFF.

The J gene is TRBJ1-5, the V gene TRBV7-2; D is unclear. The CDR3 loop spans 15 amino acids. V was cut by 1 base and J by 6 bases, with 13 bases left in between. CDR1 is SGHTA, CDR2 FQGNSA, per germline. This CDR3 reads CASSLGFRDSQPQHF. CDR3 DNA sequence: TGTGCCAGCAGCTTAGGTTTCCGGGATTCTCAGCCCCAGCATTTT.

This clone has only a few counts. The chain links TRBV9 to TRBJ1-1; tentative D call: TRBD1 (6 bases). V lost 0 bases to trimming and J lost 6 bases, with 9 bases between them. The CDR3 consists of 13 residues. Germline CDR1 is SGDLS and CDR2 is YYNGEE. The CDR3 here is CASSVGEGAEAFF. CDR3 DNA: TGTGCCAGCAGCGTAGGGGAGGGGGCTGAAGCTTTCTTT.

The chain employs TRBV25-1 and TRBJ2-2; the match to TRBD1 covers 7 bases. The CDR3 contains 14 residues. The V segment lost 6 bases and the J segment 6 bases; nucleotides outside the gene matches: 7. Germline V gene lookup returns CDR1 MGHDK and CDR2 SYGVNS. The CDR3 nucleotides are TGTGCCAGCAGAAAGACAGGGACCTCCGGGGAGCTGTTTTTT. It is translated as CASRKTGTSGELFF.

The chain combines TRBV5-1 with TRBJ1-2; D is undetermined. From germline, CDR1 is SGHRS and CDR2 YFSETQ. V was clipped by 5 bases and J by 2 bases, with 13 bases between them. The CDR3 extends over 14 amino acids. Here the CDR3 DNA reads TGCGCCAGCAGTGGCGGAGCGTCCAACTATGGCTACACCTTC. Translation: CASSGGASNYGYTF. Drawing the rest from reference TRBV5-1 and TRBJ1-2, the complete variable domain is KAGVTQTPRYLIKTRGQQVTLSCSPISGHRSVSWYQQTPGQGLQFLFEYFSETQRNKGNFPGRFSGRQFSNSRSEMNVSTLELGDSALYLCASSGGASNYGYTFGSGTRLTVV.